The clone carrying this TCR beta chain was counted once. These data originate in a study of blood T cell repertoires in COVID-19. At the level of the study: The United States, Italy and Spain supplied acute and convalescent COVID-19 samples. In each case, the material was cDNA or gDNA derived from T cells, B-cell-depleted T cells, or PBMCs.

J gave up 1 base and V 4 bases, and 7 bases lay outside the gene matches. The germline V gene encodes CDR1 MNHNY and CDR2 SVGAGI (reference sequence). The CDR3 has 16 amino acids. The method was immunoSEQ multiplex PCR; TCRdb's version includes in-frame clones alone and lacks a portion of them. The table shows approximately 170,000 clones, with under 85% occurring only once. The V call is TRBV6-6, the J call TRBJ2-3; TRBD2 matches 8 bases. The sample taken for sequencing was peripheral blood. The sequence was collected from an elderly man with COVID-19, enrolled during active disease. The CDR3 bases are TGTGCCAGCAGTTCTCCGGGACTAGGGGGCACAGATACGCAGTATTTT. It translates to CASSSPGLGGTDTQYF.